Listed here are 13 T cell receptor beta chains from one sample, sequenced in a study of long-term antiretroviral therapy in people with HIV. Investigators performed immunoSEQ version v3.0 at survey level. Profiled with immunoSEQ multiplex PCR; TCRdb holds only in-frame clones, not every one. The profile covers 34,000 or so clones, with about 82% appearing a single time and roughly 4% taken by the ten largest. This specimen consisted of unsorted PBMCs, obtained roughly 3.3 years after starting antiretroviral therapy. These receptors were taken from a man between 18 and 35 years old with HIV.

The CDR3 protein is CASALVGGSYNEQFF. The DNA of the CDR3 is TGTGCCAGCGCTTTAGTAGGCGGCTCCTACAATGAGCAGTTCTTC. The chain combines TRBV28 with TRBJ2-1; D gene ambiguous. With 8 bases removed from V and 0 bases from J, the gap between germline ends came to 14 bases. CDR3 length equals 15 residues. Germline V gene lookup returns CDR1 MDHEN and CDR2 SYDVKM. Based on the CDR3 plus reference TRBV28 and TRBJ2-1, the full variable domain is DVKVTQSSRYLVKRTGEKVFLECVQDMDHENMFWYRQDPGLGLRLIYFSYDVKMKEKGDIPEGYSVSREKKERFSLILESASTNQTSMYLCASALVGGSYNEQFFGPGTRLTVL.

V usage is TRBV6-1 and J usage is TRBJ2-7, with 7 bases lining up with TRBD1. V gave up 1 base and J gave up 6 bases; unmatched junction bases: 9. Germline V lookup: CDR1 MNHNS, CDR2 SASEGT. The CDR3 has 15 residues. The CDR3 DNA is TGTGCCAGCAGTGAAGGACAGGGTTTTTTCCTCGAGCAGTACTTC. It is translated as CASSEGQGFFLEQYF.

V is TRBV5-4 and J is TRBJ1-4, with a tentative D call TRBD1 (6 bases). The CDR3 is 15 residues long. V was clipped by 4 bases and J by 4 bases, with 14 bases between them. Germline loops: CDR1 SGHNT, CDR2 YYREEE (reference sequence). The CDR3: CASSAGALFNEKLFF. The DNA for the CDR3 is TGTGCCAGCAGCGCAGGGGCCCTCTTTAATGAAAAACTGTTTTTT.

This clone was recorded a few times. This chain connects TRBV6-6 to TRBJ2-7; 8 nucleotides line up with TRBD2. CDR1 and CDR2 (germline): MNHNY, SVGAGI (reference sequence). The CDR3 contains 14 residues. V shed 2 bases and J 5 bases; nucleotides not matched to a gene: 5. The CDR3 DNA reads as TGTGCCAGCAGTTACGATAGCGGGGCACACGAGCAGTACTTC. As protein: CASSYDSGAHEQYF.

The rearrangement uses TRBV7-2 and TRBJ2-1; possible D gene TRBD2, 5 bases. V shed 1 base and J shed 2 bases, with 12 bases lying between them. CDR1 SGHTA and CDR2 FQGNSA come from the germline V gene. The CDR3 has 16 residues. The CDR3 here is CASSLEHERPYNEQFF. The CDR3 DNA reads as TGTGCCAGCAGCTTAGAACATGAGCGGCCCTACAATGAGCAGTTCTTC.

This chain uses TRBV5-4 with TRBJ1-6, with a possible D match to TRBD1 (5 bases). Looked up from germline, CDR1 is SGHNT and CDR2 is YYREEE (reference sequence). This CDR3 spans 14 amino acids. The germline V and J ends were trimmed by 4 bases and 10 bases, with 15 bases remaining between them. The CDR3 DNA is TGTGCCAGCAGCCCAGCCCTGAAGGGGTCACCCCTCCACTTT. It specifies CASSPALKGSPLHF.

This clone was recorded only once. J is TRBJ1-5 and V is TRBV19; D is undetermined. The germline V and J ends were trimmed by 0 bases and 2 bases, with 17 bases remaining between them. Germline V gene lookup returns CDR1 LNHDA and CDR2 SQIVND (reference sequence). This CDR3 is 18 amino acids long. CDR3 nucleotides: TGTGCCAGTAGTATAGATTACTGGGGTTCGGTCGGCAATCAGCCCCAGCATTTT. Translating gives CASSIDYWGSVGNQPQHF. The full variable domain, completed using reference TRBV19 and TRBJ1-5, is DGGITQSPKYLFRKEGQNVTLSCEQNLNHDAMYWYRQDPGQGLRLIYYSQIVNDFQKGDIAEGYSVSREKKESFPLTVTSAQKNPTAFYLCASSIDYWGSVGNQPQHFGDGTRLSIL.

The rearrangement joins TRBV5-1 to TRBJ1-2; 7 bases agree with TRBD1. With 0 bases clipped from V and 4 bases from J, the junction kept 6 bases outside the gene matches. The germline V gene has CDR1 SGHRS and CDR2 YFSETQ. There are 15 residues in the CDR3. The CDR3 DNA sequence: TGCGCCAGCAGCTTGGTCCCAGGGGGTGGCTATGGCTACACCTTC. Encoded protein: CASSLVPGGGYGYTF.

J is TRBJ2-7 and V is TRBV27; no clear D. Germline V gene data show CDR1 as MNHEY and CDR2 as SMNVEV (reference sequence). The CDR3 totals 13 residues. With 3 bases removed from V and 3 bases from J, the gap between germline ends came to 9 bases. Here the CDR3 DNA reads TGTGCCAGCAGTTTTCGGCAGTACTACGAGCAGTACTTC. Encoded protein: CASSFRQYYEQYF.

Concerning this clone itself: The junction departs from germline at one end; a sequencing error may be responsible. V gene TRBV2 combines with J gene TRBJ2-3; D gene ambiguous. This CDR3 spans 13 amino acids. Germline-derived CDR1 and CDR2 are SNHLY and FYNNEI. This CDR3 reads CASREAPTDTQYF. The CDR3 DNA follows: TGTGCCAGCAGAGAAGCCCCCACAGATACGCAGTATTTT.

The chain joins TRBV27 to TRBJ1-1; 7 bases are a match to TRBD1. V lost 8 bases and J lost 3; bases outside the gene matches: 12. Germline V gene sequence: CDR1 MNHEY, CDR2 SMNVEV (reference sequence). This CDR3 is built from 15 residues. CDR3 region: CASRSYRGEDTEAFF. CDR3 nucleotide sequence: TGTGCCAGCCGCAGCTACAGGGGAGAGGACACTGAAGCTTTCTTT.

This chain connects TRBV11-2 to TRBJ2-1; tentative D call: TRBD2 (6 bases). The V gene lost 5 bases and the J gene lost 5 bases, with 10 bases spanning the gap. This CDR3 comprises 13 residues. CDR1 and CDR2 from the germline V gene are SGHAT and FQNNGV. CDR3: CASSPGGHNEQFF. The CDR3 bases are TGTGCCAGCAGCCCCGGAGGGCACAATGAGCAGTTCTTC.

The V gene is TRBV19, the J gene TRBJ2-7, with 7 nucleotides matching TRBD1. Germline lookup yields CDR1 LNHDA and CDR2 SQIVND (reference sequence). The CDR3 spans 14 residues. The trim removed 2 bases at V and 2 bases at J, leaving 3 bases unmatched. The CDR3 reads CASSITGAPYEQYF. In DNA form, the CDR3 reads TGTGCCAGTAGTATAACAGGGGCGCCCTACGAGCAGTACTTC.